A selection of T cell receptor beta chains follows, all from one sample in a study of preoperative IRX-2 immunotherapy in early breast cancer. TCRdb's table, derived via immunoSEQ multiplex PCR, lists solely in-frame clones and lacks some. The data contain roughly 27,000 clones, 82% of them singletons. The material was obtained from a patient treated with IRX-2 immunotherapy. The receptors derive from a human donor with breast cancer. Each CDR3 is given with its conserved first and last residue. D genes are given only for firm matches. Some rows mark clone size as missing; the rest say once, few, many or name a class of expanded clone.

.	TRBV6-8	TRBJ2-7	TRBD1	CASSRTGAYEQYF	TGTGCCAGCAGTCGGACAGGGGCATACGAGCAGTACTTC
.	TRBV19	TRBJ1-2	TRBD1	CASQKGTDYGYTF	TGTGCCAGCCAGAAAGGGACAGACTATGGCTACACCTTC
.	TRBV23-1	TRBJ2-1	TRBD2	CASSPSGGRYNEQFF	TGCGCCAGCAGCCCGAGCGGGGGAAGATACAATGAGCAGTTCTTC
once	TRBV19	TRBJ1-1	TRBD1	CASSTRTGGVRNTEAFF	TGTGCCAGTAGTACGCGGACAGGGGGAGTTCGGAACACTGAAGCTTTCTTT
.	TRBV6-8	TRBJ2-5	.	CASSALQGHQETQYF	TGTGCCAGCAGTGCACTGCAGGGGCACCAAGAGACCCAGTACTTC
.	TRBV1	TRBJ2-7	.	CASSQYRDRGYEQYF	TGCGCCAGCAGCCAGTATCGGGACAGGGGTTACGAGCAGTACTTC
.	TRBV11-3	TRBJ2-2	.	CASSLLGDGTGELFF	TGTGCCAGCAGCTTGTTGGGCGACGGGACCGGGGAGCTGTTTTTT
.	TRBV19	TRBJ2-6	.	CARWDSSNGSGANVLTF	TGTGCCAGGTGGGACTCATCAAACGGTTCTGGGGCCAACGTCCTGACTTTC
.	TRBV6-7	TRBJ1-3	.	CASSYSTRTGNTIYF	TGTGCCAGCAGTTACTCGACACGGACTGGAAACACCATATATTTT
.	TRBV5-1	TRBJ2-1	TRBD2	CASSFYPAGGRISYNEQFF	TGCGCCAGCAGCTTTTATCCAGCGGGGGGAAGGATTTCCTACAATGAGCAGTTCTTC
.	TRBV19	TRBJ1-4	.	CASKTSGTTNEKLFF	TGTGCCAGTAAGACATCAGGGACGACTAATGAAAAACTGTTTTTT
few	TRBV29-1	TRBJ2-4	.	CSVQSLVAKNIQYF	TGCAGCGTTCAGAGTCTGGTAGCCAAAAACATTCAGTACTTC
.	TRBV12-5	TRBJ1-1	.	CASGDGTRGITEAFF	TGTGCTAGTGGCGACGGAACGAGGGGGATCACTGAAGCTTTCTTT
.	TRBV7-1	TRBJ2-5	.	CASSYFLEETQYF	TGTGCCAGCAGCTATTTTCTAGAAGAGACCCAGTACTTC
once	TRBV6-8	TRBJ2-7	TRBD2	CASSSRLAGGEQYF	TGTGCCAGCAGTTCACGACTAGCGGGAGGCGAGCAGTACTTC
.	TRBV19	TRBJ2-7	TRBD2	CASSMASGASSYEQYF	TGTGCCAGTAGTATGGCTAGCGGGGCAAGCTCCTACGAGCAGTACTTC
few	TRBV11-3	TRBJ1-3	.	CASSSLTVPGNTIYF	TGTGCCAGCAGCTCTCTGACAGTTCCTGGAAACACCATATATTTT
once	TRBV11-3	TRBJ1-2	TRBD1	CASSPDRALSSGYTF	TGTGCCAGCAGCCCGGACAGGGCTCTTTCAAGTGGCTACACCTTC
.	TRBV15	TRBJ1-2	.	CATSAHPRNGLYYGYTF	TGTGCCACCAGCGCCCACCCTCGCAACGGACTCTACTATGGCTACACCTTC
.	TRBV29-1	TRBJ1-3	.	CSVEDTYSGNTIYF	TGCAGCGTTGAAGATACTTACTCTGGAAACACCATATATTTT
.	TRBV22-1	TRBJ2-3	.	CAGGSGGLFGDTQYF	TGTGCCGGAGGTAGCGGGGGGTTGTTTGGAGATACGCAGTATTTT
.	TRBV11-3	TRBJ2-3	.	CASSAKAYRDTRTDTQYF	TGTGCCAGCAGCGCCAAAGCCTACCGGGACACCCGCACAGATACGCAGTATTTT
.	TRBV6-8	TRBJ2-2	.	CASSRARGRFNDAGELFF	TGTGCCAGCAGTAGGGCCCGCGGACGGTTCAATGATGCCGGGGAGCTGTTTTTT
.	TRBV6-8	TRBJ2-7	.	CASRKPGSSEQYF	TGTGCCAGCAGAAAGCCCGGATCCTCCGAGCAGTACTTC